The sequence of this TCR beta chain was determined in a study of cytomegalovirus exposure and HLA in healthy donors. Study-level points and caveats: Presence/absence comparisons presumed near-even sequencing depth among donors. Analyzed later, association rates of TCRs varied across HLA loci, with DRB1 most and HLA-C fewest.

Use of 60 Vbeta and 13 Jbeta primers characterized the PCR. Assay: immunoSEQ multiplex PCR; the TCRdb copy retains only in-frame clones and omits some. The sample holds more than 90,000 clones. After removal of 3 bases from V and 4 bases from J, the junction contained 8 bases not matched to a gene. CDR1 is SGHRS, CDR2 YFSETQ, per germline. The CDR3 is made up of 16 amino acids. A note on this clone: Its antigen is not identified.

The sample comprised PBMCs. This TCR was recovered from a young man in good health and CMV-seronegative. The J gene is TRBJ2-3, the V gene TRBV5-1, with 10 nucleotides matching TRBD1. The CDR3 DNA follows: TGCGCCAGCAGCTCCGGGACAGGGGCCAGCGCAGATACGCAGTATTTT. Its protein product is CASSSGTGASADTQYF.